This T cell receptor (beta chain) emerged from a study of TIL therapy for anti-PD-1-resistant metastatic lung cancer. Study background: Tumor harvest preceded PD-1/PD-L1 blockade, followed by nivolumab treatment. Study results and limitations: Treatment-naive, never-smoker and oncogene-addicted patients were overrepresented in this highly selected cohort.

The time point denotes: pre-treatment sample, taken before nivolumab and TIL therapy. Stage 4 NSCLC adults joined between October 2017 and January 2020. Trimming removed 1 base from V and 1 base from J, with 2 bases in between. The CDR3 extends over 13 amino acids. The germline V gene has CDR1 SEHNR and CDR2 FQNEAQ (reference sequence). Sequencing used immunoSEQ v3. Some clones are missing from TCRdb's copy, which holds only in-frame ones; the method was immunoSEQ multiplex PCR. This sample has about 49,000 clones, with 79% found just once. Ten or more counts support this clone. Its antigen remains unknown.

The source of this sequence is a man in his 70s with non-small cell lung cancer. V gene TRBV7-9 combines with J gene TRBJ1-5; D gene uncertain. The sample consisted of blood, taken at baseline. CDR3 sequence (DNA): TGTGCCAGCAGCTTAGAAAGCAATCAGCCCCAGCATTTT. Translating it yields CASSLESNQPQHF.